A single T cell receptor (beta chain) is shown here with its context. Its specific antigen is unknown. It may be a read error: a sequence one base away is much more abundant. For this chain, trimming is 6 bases at the V end and 4 bases at the J end, and the number of junction bases without a gene match is 3. The germline V gene (reference sequence) gives CDR1 as MNHNY and CDR2 as SVGAGI. The CDR3 holds 13 amino acids from the cysteine to the phenylalanine. The CDR3 DNA has 39 bases and is translated from base 1. The source of the sample is a study of human T cells and chemical hapten exposure (dated by TCRdb to the early 2020s). Broadly, across the study: For sensitization, 2% DPC in acetone was applied to a roughly 2 cm by roughly 2 cm area of upper inner arm skin. Patients additionally received weekly therapeutic DPC doses to the scalp throughout the roughly 25-week study period. Patch tests used Finn chambers with 0.01% DPC on the upper back, scored after 6 days by International Contact Dermatitis Research Group standards. Most of the patients in the cohort were female, and the cohort covered alopecia areata with under or over 50% scalp involvement, alopecia totalis and alopecia universalis. Libraries were pooled for sequencing, and per-sample TCR yields varied mainly because of small differences in library volumes within the pool. Peripheral blood TCR repertoire changes were tracked in vivo in alopecia patients during primary and secondary sensitization to the hapten diphenylcyclopropenone (DPC). Blood was sampled from patients pre-sensitization (week 0) and at 2, 6 and about 24 weeks after DPC sensitization. For TCR sequencing, blood came from about 29 alopecia patients at anywhere from one to four time points (pre-sensitization, 2, 6 and 24 weeks). Here is what the overall study found, with its caveats: Significantly more large CDR3 similarity clusters were formed by expanded TCRs than by pre-sensitization or healthy control sets, consistent with antigen-driven responses. All patients had alopecia, a presumed autoimmune disease, so their immune response might differ from that of healthy individuals. A positive correlation was found between the number of PT1 expanded TCRs and patch test score, with significance reached at thresholds 8, 16 and 32 but not 4. DPC sensitization did not change how many TCRs were above 1 in 1000 frequency, and no evidence was found of alterations in global repertoire structure. After repeated subsampling, the strength of the expansion versus patch-test correlation and the threshold at which it became significant changed.

The library was obtained by RACE. Sequencing took place on a NextSeq 500. During library preparation, unique molecular identifiers were attached to individual cDNA molecules so that TCRs could be counted in a quantitative, reproducible way. For every blood RNA sample, sequencing covered both the TCR alpha and TCR beta chains. The study's processing was this. A median of about 89,000 TCRs per sample was observed, with a range of 23,224 to 690,600. V, J and CDR3 annotation of the TCR reads was carried out using the Decombinator software suite. For PS versus PT1 abundance plots, all samples were subsampled to the same number of TCRs (28,000). TCRs were defined as expanded if absent before sensitization and observed at least eight times at the 2-week time point. TCRdb passed the public sequencing reads through fastp at Q25 and MiXCR, retaining productive beta sequences. Every CDR3 protein is listed once, alongside the most common genes and DNA of its rows. What appears here as the V and J calls and clone size reflects TCRdb's work, not the paper's. This sample gives some 87,000 distinct CDR3 sequences in total; 10% of them show up just once. 1.3% to 1.5% of the sample is held by the ten biggest clonotypes.

The time point label, read with the paper, signifies: patch test 1, 2 weeks after DPC sensitization. The treatment or condition label for this specimen denotes: therapeutic diphenylcyclopropenone sensitization with weekly scalp DPC. At each patch-test visit, blood was drawn before the patch test was applied. Patients were considered eligible if aged 18 to 70, diagnosed with alopecia and deemed suitable for DPC therapy, and patients were excluded if pregnant. Total RNA was extracted from unfractionated whole blood that had been collected in Tempus Blood RNA tubes. The rearranged chain carries TRBV6-6 and TRBJ1-5; 7 bases in between match TRBD1. The clonotype comes from a woman aged 45-60 years with alopecia areata. Some clones in this sample may be carry-over from other donors' samples. Sample: whole blood, taken in connection with sensitization to the hapten diphenylcyclopropenone (DPC). The nucleotide sequence is TGTGCCAGCAGCCTGACAGGGAATCAGCCCCAGCATTTT. Translated, it reads CASSLTGNQPQHF.